This TCR beta chain was observed in a study of early T cells in non-severe SARS-CoV-2 infection. Study background: The sequenced material was bulk RNA from unsorted whole blood, and its chains were unpaired.

Study outcomes and limitations: In VDJdb matching, anti-spike CD8 responses were favored while private and CD4 specificities went missing.

Molecules of cDNA were individually given unique molecular identifiers that were attached to them. TCRdb re-called the 5' RACE reads through MiXCR, storing one row per CDR3 protein. There are more than 25,000 distinct CDR3 sequences in the sample; roughly 5.9% occur only once, and 0.92% lies in the top ten. The germline CDR1 and CDR2 sequences are SGHKS and YYEKEE (reference sequence). The CDR3 loop spans 14 amino acids. V was cut by 4 bases and J by 1 base, with 10 bases left in between. In this sample, this clonotype turned up a few times. Its specificity is not known. The specimen was whole blood. The TCR was taken from an adult who was a healthcare worker with PCR-confirmed SARS-CoV-2 infection or an uninfected control (not recorded which). The chain couples TRBV5-5 to TRBJ2-3; possibly TRBD1 for D (7 bases). CDR3 bases: TGTGCCAGCAGCGGGGGGACAGGCACAGATACGCAGTATTTT. This codes for CASSGGTGTDTQYF.